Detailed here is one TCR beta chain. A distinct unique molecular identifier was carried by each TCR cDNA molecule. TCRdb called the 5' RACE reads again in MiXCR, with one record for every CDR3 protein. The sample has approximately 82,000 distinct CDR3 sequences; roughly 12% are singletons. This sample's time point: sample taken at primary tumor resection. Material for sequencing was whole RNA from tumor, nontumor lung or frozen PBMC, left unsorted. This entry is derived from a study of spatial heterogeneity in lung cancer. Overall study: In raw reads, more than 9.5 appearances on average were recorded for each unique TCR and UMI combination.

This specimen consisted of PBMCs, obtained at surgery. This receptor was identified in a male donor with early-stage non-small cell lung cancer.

The CDR3 region is CASSDSPLAGATDTQYF. The DNA of the CDR3 is TGTGCCAGCAGTGACTCCCCGCTAGCGGGGGCCACAGATACGCAGTATTTT. The rearrangement uses TRBV6-4 and TRBJ2-3, with 10 bases lining up with TRBD2. The CDR3 runs to 17 residues. Germline-derived CDR1 and CDR2 are MRHNA and SNTAGT. V dropped 0 bases and J dropped 2; count of bases not matched to a gene: 5.